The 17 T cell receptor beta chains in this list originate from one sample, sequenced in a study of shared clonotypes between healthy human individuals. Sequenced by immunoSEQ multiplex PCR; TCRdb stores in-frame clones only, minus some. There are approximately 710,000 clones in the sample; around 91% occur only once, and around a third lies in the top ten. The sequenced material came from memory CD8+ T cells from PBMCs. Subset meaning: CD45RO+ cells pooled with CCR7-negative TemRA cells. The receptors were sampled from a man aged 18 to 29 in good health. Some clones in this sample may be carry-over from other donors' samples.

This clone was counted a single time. The CDR3 loop is CASSFRTSPTDTQYF. Written as DNA, the CDR3 is TGTGCCAGCAGCTTCCGGACTAGTCCAACAGATACGCAGTATTTT. The chain is built from TRBV7-9 and TRBJ2-3, with 7 bases identical to TRBD2. From germline, CDR1 is SEHNR and CDR2 FQNEAQ (reference sequence). Trimming removed 3 bases from V and 3 bases from J; junction bases left unmatched: 6. This CDR3 has 15 amino acids.

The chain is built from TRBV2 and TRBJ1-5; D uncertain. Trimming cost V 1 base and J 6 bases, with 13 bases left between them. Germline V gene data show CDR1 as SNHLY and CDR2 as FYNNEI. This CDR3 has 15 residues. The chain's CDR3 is CASSEGFYRLQPQHF. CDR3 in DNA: TGTGCCAGCAGTGAAGGCTTTTACAGACTTCAGCCCCAGCATTTT.

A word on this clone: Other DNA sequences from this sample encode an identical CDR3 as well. For the CDR3, the DNA is TGTGCCAGCAGTTTATCCGTTAACACTGAAGCTTTCTTT. Protein product: CASSLSVNTEAFF. The chain is built from TRBV27 and TRBJ1-1; D gene uncertain. The V gene's germline CDR1 is MNHEY and CDR2 SMNVEV (reference sequence). V was clipped by 0 bases and J by 2 bases, with 4 bases between them. The CDR3 spans 13 residues.

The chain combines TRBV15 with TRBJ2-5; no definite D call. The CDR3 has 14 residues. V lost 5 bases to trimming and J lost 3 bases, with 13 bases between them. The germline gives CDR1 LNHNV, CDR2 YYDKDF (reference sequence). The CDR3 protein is CATSPLSGEETQYF. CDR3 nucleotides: TGTGCCACCAGCCCCCTAAGTGGGGAAGAGACCCAGTACTTC.

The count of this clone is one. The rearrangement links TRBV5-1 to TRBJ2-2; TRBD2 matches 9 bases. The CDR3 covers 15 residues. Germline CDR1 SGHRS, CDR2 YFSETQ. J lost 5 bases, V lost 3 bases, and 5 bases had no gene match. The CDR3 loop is CASSSLAGETGELFF. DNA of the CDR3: TGCGCCAGCAGCTCATTAGCGGGAGAAACCGGGGAGCTGTTTTTT.

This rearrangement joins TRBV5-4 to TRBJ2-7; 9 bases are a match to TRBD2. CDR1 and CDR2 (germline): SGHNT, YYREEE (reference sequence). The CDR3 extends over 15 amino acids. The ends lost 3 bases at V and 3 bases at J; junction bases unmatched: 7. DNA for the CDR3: TGTGCCAGCAGCTGGCGGCTAGCGGGGAACTACGAGCAGTACTTC. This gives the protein CASSWRLAGNYEQYF. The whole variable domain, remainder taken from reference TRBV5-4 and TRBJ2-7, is ETGVTQSPTHLIKTRGQQVTLRCSSQSGHNTVSWYQQALGQGPQFIFQYYREEENGRGNFPPRFSGLQFPNYSSELNVNALELDDSALYLCASSWRLAGNYEQYFGPGTRLTVT.

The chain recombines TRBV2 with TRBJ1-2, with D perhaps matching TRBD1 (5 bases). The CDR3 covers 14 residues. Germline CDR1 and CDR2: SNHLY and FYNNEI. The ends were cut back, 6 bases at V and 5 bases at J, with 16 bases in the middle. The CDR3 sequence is CASRGGGTGYGYTF. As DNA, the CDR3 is TGTGCCAGCAGGGGTGGGGGGACCGGATATGGCTACACCTTC.

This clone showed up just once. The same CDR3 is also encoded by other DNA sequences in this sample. CDR3 nucleotides: TGTGCCAGCAGCGTAGGGACGGGGGGCAATGAGCAGTTCTTC. This gives the protein CASSVGTGGNEQFF. V is TRBV9 and J is TRBJ2-1; 7 bases match TRBD2. Germline values: CDR1 SGDLS, CDR2 YYNGEE. The CDR3 consists of 14 residues. The V and J ends lost 0 bases and 6 bases, in that order; junction bases with no gene match: 3. The whole variable domain, filled in from reference TRBV9 and TRBJ2-1, reads DSGVTQTPKHLITATGQRVTLRCSPRSGDLSVYWYQQSLDQGLQFLIQYYNGEERAKGNILERFSAQQFPDLHSELNLSSLELGDSALYFCASSVGTGGNEQFFGPGTRLTVL.

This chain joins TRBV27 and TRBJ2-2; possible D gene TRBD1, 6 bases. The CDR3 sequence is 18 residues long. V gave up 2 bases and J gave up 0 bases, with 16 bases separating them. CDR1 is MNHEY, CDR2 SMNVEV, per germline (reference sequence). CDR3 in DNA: TGTGCCAGCAGTTTAACCCCCACGACAGGAACGAACACCGGGGAGCTGTTTTTT. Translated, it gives CASSLTPTTGTNTGELFF.

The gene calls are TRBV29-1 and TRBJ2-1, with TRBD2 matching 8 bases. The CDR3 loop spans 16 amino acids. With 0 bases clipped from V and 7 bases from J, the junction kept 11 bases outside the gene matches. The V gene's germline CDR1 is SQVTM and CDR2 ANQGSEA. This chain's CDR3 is CSVEDRLAGPGNEQFF. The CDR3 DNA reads TGCAGCGTTGAAGACAGGCTAGCGGGCCCGGGGAATGAGCAGTTCTTC.

CDR3: CASSLGGTGYYNEQFF. In DNA, the CDR3 is TGTGCCAGCAGCCTAGGGGGGACAGGGTATTACAATGAGCAGTTCTTC. The chain couples TRBV7-9 to TRBJ2-1, with TRBD1 matching 9 bases. The germline CDR1 and CDR2 sequences are SEHNR and FQNEAQ (reference sequence). The CDR3 is 16 residues long. With 5 bases clipped from V and 4 bases from J, the junction kept 9 bases outside the gene matches.

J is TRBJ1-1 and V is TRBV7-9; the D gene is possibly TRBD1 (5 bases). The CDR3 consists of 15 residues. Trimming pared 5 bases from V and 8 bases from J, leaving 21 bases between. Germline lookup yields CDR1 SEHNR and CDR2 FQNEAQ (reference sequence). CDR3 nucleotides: TGTGCCAGCAGCCCATACGGGGGGTTCGTCAAGGAAGCTTTCTTT. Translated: CASSPYGGFVKEAFF.

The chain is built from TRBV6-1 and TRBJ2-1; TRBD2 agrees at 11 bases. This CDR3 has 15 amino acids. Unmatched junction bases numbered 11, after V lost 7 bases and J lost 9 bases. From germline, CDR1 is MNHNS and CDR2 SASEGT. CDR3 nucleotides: TGTGCCAGCAATCAACTAGCGGGAGTGTCAGGTGAGCAGTTCTTC. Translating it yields CASNQLAGVSGEQFF.

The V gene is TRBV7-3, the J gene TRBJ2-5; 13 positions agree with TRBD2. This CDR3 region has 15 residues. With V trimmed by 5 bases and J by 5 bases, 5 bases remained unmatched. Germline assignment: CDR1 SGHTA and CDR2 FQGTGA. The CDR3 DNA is TGTGCCAGCAGCACTGGGACTAGCGGGATTGAGACCCAGTACTTC. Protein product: CASSTGTSGIETQYF.

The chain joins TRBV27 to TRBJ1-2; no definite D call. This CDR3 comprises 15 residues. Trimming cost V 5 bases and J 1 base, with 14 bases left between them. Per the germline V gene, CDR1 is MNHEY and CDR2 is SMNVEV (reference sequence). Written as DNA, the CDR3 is TGTGCCAGCAGTCCATTTATGGAGGTTAACTATGGCTACACCTTC. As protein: CASSPFMEVNYGYTF.

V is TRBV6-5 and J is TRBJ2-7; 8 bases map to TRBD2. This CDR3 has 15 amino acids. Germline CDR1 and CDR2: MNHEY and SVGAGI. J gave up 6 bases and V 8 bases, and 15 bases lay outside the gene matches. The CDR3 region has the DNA TGTGCCAGCGCTAGACCGGGACTAGGTGTCCTCGAGCAGTACTTC. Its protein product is CASARPGLGVLEQYF.

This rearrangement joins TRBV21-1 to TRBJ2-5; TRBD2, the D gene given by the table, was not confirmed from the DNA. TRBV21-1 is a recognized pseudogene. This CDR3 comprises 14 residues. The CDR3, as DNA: TGTGCCAGCAGTCCCCACCCGGCGGGGGAGACCCAGTACTTC. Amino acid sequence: CASSPHPAGETQYF.